This T cell receptor beta chain was profiled in a study of cytomegalovirus exposure and HLA in healthy donors. The study's findings and limits: Apart from CMV serostatus, no immune exposure information was available.

This CDR3 is 13 amino acids long. Trimming left V 2 bases short and J 1 base short, with 6 bases between. Germline CDR1 is SGHKS and CDR2 is YYEKEE (reference sequence). Details on this clone: Antigen unknown.

A multiplex PCR was run with 60 Vbeta primers and 13 Jbeta primers. This table comes from immunoSEQ multiplex PCR, and its TCRdb copy is limited to in-frame clones, with some not included. The table has about 120,000 clones, roughly 8.6% seen once. Material: PBMCs. The chain couples TRBV5-5 to TRBJ1-1; no reliable D call. This clonotype was obtained from a woman between 40 and 55 years old in good health and CMV-seropositive. CDR3 coding DNA: TGTGCCAGCAGCTTTTCACAGAACACTGAAGCTTTCTTT. Encoded protein: CASSFSQNTEAFF.